The 19 T cell receptor beta chains reported below all come from one sample, sequenced in a study of vaccination and CD4 T cells after COVID-19. These receptors are not linked to any known antigen. Described treatment: roughly nine-day PBMC culture with coronavirus spike peptide pools or control peptides (ViraFEST assay). The Oncomine TCR Beta short-read assay sequenced DNA from cultured CD4+ T cells. TCRdb reanalysed the PCR reads using MiXCR and keeps one entry per CDR3 protein. The sample has 3,400 or so distinct CDR3 sequences, approximately 22% seen once; the top ten hold 45% to 55%. Sequenced here: CD4+ T cells from blood, cultured in vitro, sampled after SARS-CoV-2 vaccination. The receptors shown here come from a human donor who had recovered from COVID-19.

Many counts were recorded for this clonotype. The J gene is TRBJ2-7, the V gene TRBV10-1; TRBD1 or TRBD2 may be the D gene (5 bases each). The germline CDR1 and CDR2 sequences are WNHNN and SYGVQD (reference sequence). The CDR3 is 14 amino acids. V was pared by 11 bases and J by 0 bases, with 17 bases between. The CDR3 DNA reads TGCGCCGGGTCGGGGCGTTCTAGCTCCTACGAGCAGTACTTC. It encodes CAGSGRSSSYEQYF.

The chain is built from TRBV24-1 and TRBJ1-1; D is unresolved. CDR1 is KGHDR and CDR2 is SFDVKD in the germline V gene. V gave up 7 bases and J gave up 0 bases, with 8 bases separating them. CDR3 length: 13 amino acids. In DNA form, the CDR3 reads TGTGCCACCAGAACAGCTTTGAACACTGAAGCTTTCTTT. This sequence encodes CATRTALNTEAFF.

This clonotype appeared many times. CDR3 sequence (DNA): TGTGCCAGCAGGGACGGACTTCAGCCCCAGCATTTT. Protein sequence: CASRDGLQPQHF. V usage is TRBV6-1 and J usage is TRBJ1-5; no definite D call. The CDR3 totals 12 residues. V was pared by 6 bases and J by 6 bases, with 9 bases between. CDR1 and CDR2 from the germline V gene are MNHNS and SASEGT.

This clonotype was observed a few times. The chain couples TRBV7-3 to TRBJ1-2, with D perhaps TRBD1 (5 bases). The CDR3 runs 14 residues. The V end lost 3 bases, the J end lost 2 bases, and 10 bases lay between the germline ends. The germline V gene has CDR1 SGHTA and CDR2 FQGTGA. CDR3 bases: TGTGCCAGCAGCTTGGGAGCAGGGAACTATGGCTACACCTTC. It codes for CASSLGAGNYGYTF.

The chain recombines TRBV4-3 with TRBJ1-2, with D possibly matching TRBD1 (5 bases). V shed 4 bases and J shed 6 bases, with 21 bases lying between them. CDR3 length equals 16 residues. From germline, CDR1 is LGHNA and CDR2 YSLEER. The CDR3 nucleotides read TGCGCCAGCAGCCCCGTGCTATCAGGGTCAGGAGATGGCTACACCTTC. Protein product: CASSPVLSGSGDGYTF.

This clonotype is deemed medium-sized. The genes are TRBV20-1 and TRBJ1-2; 7 bases agree with TRBD1. V dropped 5 bases and J dropped 5; count of bases not matched to a gene: 11. The CDR3 contains 14 residues. Germline CDR1 and CDR2: DFQATT and SNEGSKA (reference sequence). The CDR3 here is CSAVQGGPGYGYTF. CDR3 nucleotide sequence: TGCAGTGCTGTCCAGGGGGGGCCGGGGTATGGCTACACCTTC.

The chain carries TRBV20-1 and TRBJ1-2; no reliable D call. CDR1 and CDR2 (germline): DFQATT, SNEGSKA (reference sequence). With 4 bases removed from V and 1 base from J, the gap between germline ends came to 16 bases. The CDR3 runs to 15 residues. The CDR3 spells CSATAAAPINYGYTF. DNA of the CDR3: TGCAGTGCTACAGCTGCTGCCCCCATTAACTATGGCTACACCTTC.

In its sample, this clonotype was seen a few times. V and J are TRBV29-1 and TRBJ2-7, with 9 bases aligning to TRBD1. The ends lost 2 bases at V and 4 bases at J; junction bases unmatched: 3. The CDR3 contains 13 residues. The germline CDR1 and CDR2 sequences are SQVTM and ANQGSEA. For the CDR3, the DNA is TGCAGCGTTGAACGAGGGACAGGGTACGAGCAGTACTTC. This encodes CSVERGTGYEQYF.

The chain has TRBV28 and TRBJ2-1; 8 bases match TRBD2. The trim removed 6 bases at V and 0 bases at J, leaving 7 bases unmatched. This CDR3 is built from 16 residues. CDR1 is MDHEN, CDR2 SYDVKM, per germline. As DNA, the CDR3 is TGTGCCAGCAGCCAACTAGCGGCGAGCTCCTACAATGAGCAGTTCTTC. Protein sequence: CASSQLAASSYNEQFF.

In its sample, this clonotype was seen a few times. This chain links TRBV7-9 with TRBJ2-6; unclear D gene. V was clipped by 2 bases and J by 12 bases, with 14 bases between them. There are 14 residues in the CDR3. Per germline, CDR1 SEHNR and CDR2 FQNEAQ (reference sequence). CDR3 bases: TGTGCCAGCAGCTTATTCCCTTTCTACGCCGTCCTGACTTTC. Its translation is CASSLFPFYAVLTF.

In its sample, this clonotype was seen many times. The rearrangement joins TRBV7-3 to TRBJ2-1; TRBD1 aligns across 7 bases. The length of the CDR3 is 14 residues. From germline, CDR1 is SGHTA and CDR2 FQGTGA. V gave up 5 bases and J gave up 8 bases; unmatched junction bases: 9. The CDR3 DNA reads as TGTGCCAGCAGCCCCCCGGGACAGATCCATGAGCAGTTCTTC. Protein product: CASSPPGQIHEQFF.

The CDR3 is CASNLGGRNRYTF. CDR3 DNA sequence: TGTGCCAGCAACCTAGGGGGTCGGAATCGCTACACCTTC. This rearrangement joins TRBV7-9 to TRBJ1-2, with D tentatively TRBD1 (6 bases). CDR1 and CDR2 from the germline V gene are SEHNR and FQNEAQ (reference sequence). The CDR3 extends over 13 amino acids. V gave up 7 bases and J gave up 9 bases, with 18 bases separating them.

This chain joins TRBV5-1 and TRBJ2-7; D call uncertain. The V gene's germline CDR1 is SGHRS and CDR2 YFSETQ. This CDR3 contains 13 residues. Trimming took off 0 bases at V and 4 bases at J, with 8 bases between the two ends. CDR3 region: CASSLAPGYEQYF. In nucleotides, the CDR3 is TGCGCCAGCAGCTTGGCACCCGGTTACGAGCAGTACTTC.

This clonotype is labeled as medium-sized. This chain links TRBV7-2 with TRBJ2-7; TRBD1 aligns across 7 bases. This CDR3 contains 13 residues. The V and J ends lost 5 bases and 2 bases, in that order; junction bases with no gene match: 3. Germline V lookup: CDR1 SGHTA, CDR2 FQGNSA. The CDR3 is CASSPGQPYEQYF. For the CDR3, the DNA is TGTGCCAGCAGCCCGGGACAGCCCTACGAGCAGTACTTC.

The chain uses TRBV27 and TRBJ1-6, with 7 bases lining up with TRBD1. This CDR3 is built from 13 residues. In germline, CDR1 is MNHEY, CDR2 SMNVEV (reference sequence). Trimming took 7 bases from V and 7 from J; bases not matched to a gene: 4. This CDR3 is CASTRGGNSPLHF. The CDR3 nucleotides read TGTGCCAGCACCCGAGGGGGCAATTCACCCCTCCACTTT.

Many counts were recorded for this clonotype. The chain employs TRBV7-2 and TRBJ1-6, with no clear D. Germline V gene sequence: CDR1 SGHTA, CDR2 FQGNSA. The ends were cut back, 4 bases at V and 8 bases at J, with 9 bases in the middle. CDR3 length equals 13 residues. The CDR3 nucleotides are TGTGCCAGCAGCTCTGAGGTGGATTCACCCCTCCACTTT. This sequence encodes CASSSEVDSPLHF.

With respect to this clonotype: This likely reflects a read error, since a far larger clone is one base away. This chain joins TRBV20-1 and TRBJ2-7; a possible D gene is TRBD2 (6 bases). The V gene lost 1 base and the J gene lost 7 bases, with 20 bases spanning the gap. The CDR3 extends over 15 amino acids. CDR1 is DFQATT, CDR2 SNEGSKA, per germline (reference sequence). CDR3 amino acids: CSARGRGDFLNEQYF. CDR3 DNA sequence: TGCAGTGCTAGAGGACGCGGGGACTTCCTCAATGAGCAGTACTTC.

This clonotype was seen ten or more times. The chain employs TRBV20-1 and TRBJ2-3; the D gene is possibly TRBD1 (5 bases). Looked up from germline, CDR1 is DFQATT and CDR2 is SNEGSKA (reference sequence). The CDR3 has 13 residues. Trimming cost V 7 bases and J 4 bases, with 15 bases left between them. CDR3 protein: CSGVGPGPDTQYF. The CDR3 region has the DNA TGCAGTGGGGTCGGGCCAGGGCCAGATACGCAGTATTTT.

The rearrangement joins TRBV6-4 to TRBJ1-5, with 8 bases matching TRBD1. There are 15 residues in the CDR3. Germline lookup yields CDR1 MRHNA and CDR2 SNTAGT. J lost 6 bases, V lost 2 bases, and 6 bases had no gene match. DNA for the CDR3: TGTGCCAGCAGTGACACAGGGGGTTTCGGTCAGCCCCAGCATTTT. This codes for CASSDTGGFGQPQHF.